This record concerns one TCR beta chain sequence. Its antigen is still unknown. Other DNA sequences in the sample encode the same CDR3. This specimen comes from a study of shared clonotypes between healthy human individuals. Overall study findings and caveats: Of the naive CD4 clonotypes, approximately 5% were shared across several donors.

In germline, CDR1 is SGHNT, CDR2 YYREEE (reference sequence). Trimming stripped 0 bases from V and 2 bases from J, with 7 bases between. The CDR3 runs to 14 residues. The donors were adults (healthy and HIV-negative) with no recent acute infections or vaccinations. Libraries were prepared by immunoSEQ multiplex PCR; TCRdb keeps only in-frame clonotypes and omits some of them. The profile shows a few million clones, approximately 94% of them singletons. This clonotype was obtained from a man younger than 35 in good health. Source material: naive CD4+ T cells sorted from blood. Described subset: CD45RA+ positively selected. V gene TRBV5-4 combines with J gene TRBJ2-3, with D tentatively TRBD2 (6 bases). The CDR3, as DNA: TGTGCCAGCAGCTTGGGGGGACTCACAGATACGCAGTATTTT. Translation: CASSLGGLTDTQYF. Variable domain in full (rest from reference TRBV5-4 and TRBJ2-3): ETGVTQSPTHLIKTRGQQVTLRCSSQSGHNTVSWYQQALGQGPQFIFQYYREEENGRGNFPPRFSGLQFPNYSSELNVNALELDDSALYLCASSLGGLTDTQYFGPGTRLTVL.